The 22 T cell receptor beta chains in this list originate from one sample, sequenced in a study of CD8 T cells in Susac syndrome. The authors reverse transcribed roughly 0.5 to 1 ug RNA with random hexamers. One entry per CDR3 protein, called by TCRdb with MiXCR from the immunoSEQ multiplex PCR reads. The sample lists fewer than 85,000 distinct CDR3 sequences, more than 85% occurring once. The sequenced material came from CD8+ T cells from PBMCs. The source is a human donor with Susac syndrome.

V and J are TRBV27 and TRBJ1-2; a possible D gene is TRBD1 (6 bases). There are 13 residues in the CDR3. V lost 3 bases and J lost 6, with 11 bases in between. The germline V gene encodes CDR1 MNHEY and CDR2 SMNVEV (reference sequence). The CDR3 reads CASSFYRDHGYTF. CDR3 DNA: TGTGCCAGCAGTTTTTACAGGGATCATGGCTACACCTTC.

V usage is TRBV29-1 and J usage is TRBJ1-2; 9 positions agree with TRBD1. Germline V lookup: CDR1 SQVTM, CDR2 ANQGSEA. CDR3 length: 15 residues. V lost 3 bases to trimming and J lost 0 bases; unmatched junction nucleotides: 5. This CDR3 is CSVEGTGTANYGYTF. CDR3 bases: TGCAGCGTTGAGGGGACAGGGACAGCTAACTATGGCTACACCTTC.

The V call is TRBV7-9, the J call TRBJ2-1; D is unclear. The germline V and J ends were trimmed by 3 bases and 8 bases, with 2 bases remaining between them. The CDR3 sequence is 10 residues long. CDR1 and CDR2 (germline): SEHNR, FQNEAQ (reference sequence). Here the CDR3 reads CASSFDEQFF. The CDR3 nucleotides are TGTGCCAGCAGCTTTGATGAGCAGTTCTTC.

The CDR3 here is CSAPSSRAGVHNEQFF. The CDR3, as DNA: TGCAGTGCTCCCTCGTCGCGAGCGGGAGTTCACAATGAGCAGTTCTTC. V and J are TRBV20-1 and TRBJ2-1; 8 bases are a match to TRBD2. J was trimmed by 5 bases and V by 5 bases; bases with no gene match: 14. The CDR3 is 16 amino acids. The germline V gene has CDR1 DFQATT and CDR2 SNEGSKA (reference sequence).

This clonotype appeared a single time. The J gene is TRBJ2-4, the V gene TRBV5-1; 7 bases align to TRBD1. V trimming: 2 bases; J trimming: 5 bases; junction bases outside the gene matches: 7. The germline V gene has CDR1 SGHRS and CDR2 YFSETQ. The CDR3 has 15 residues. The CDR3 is CASSFSAGTENIQYF. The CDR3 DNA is TGCGCCAGCAGCTTTAGCGCCGGGACAGAAAACATTCAGTACTTC.

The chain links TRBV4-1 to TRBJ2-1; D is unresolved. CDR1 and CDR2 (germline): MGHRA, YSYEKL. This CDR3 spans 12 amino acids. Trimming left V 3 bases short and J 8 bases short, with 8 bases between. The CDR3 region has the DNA TGCGCCAGCAGCCACAGCGCAGATGAGCAGTTCTTC. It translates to CASSHSADEQFF.

In DNA, the CDR3 is TGCAGCGTTGAAGACGGGACGAACACCGGGGAGCTGTTTTTT. Translated, it gives CSVEDGTNTGELFF. This rearrangement joins TRBV29-1 to TRBJ2-2; the D gene is possibly TRBD2 (5 bases). There are 14 residues in the CDR3. V gave up 0 bases and J gave up 0 bases, with 5 bases separating them. In germline, CDR1 is SQVTM, CDR2 ANQGSEA.

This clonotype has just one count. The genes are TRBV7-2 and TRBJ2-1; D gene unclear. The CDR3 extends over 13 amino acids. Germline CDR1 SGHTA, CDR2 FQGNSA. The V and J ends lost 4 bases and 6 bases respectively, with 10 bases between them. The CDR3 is CASSWLAANEQFF. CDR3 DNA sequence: TGTGCCAGCAGCTGGTTAGCTGCCAATGAGCAGTTCTTC.

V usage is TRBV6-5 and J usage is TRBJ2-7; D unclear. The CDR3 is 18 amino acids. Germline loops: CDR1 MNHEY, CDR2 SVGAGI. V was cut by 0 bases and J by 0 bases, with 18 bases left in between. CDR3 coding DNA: TGTGCCAGCAGTTACTCGATGGCTACTGTGGTAAACTCCTACGAGCAGTACTTC. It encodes CASSYSMATVVNSYEQYF.

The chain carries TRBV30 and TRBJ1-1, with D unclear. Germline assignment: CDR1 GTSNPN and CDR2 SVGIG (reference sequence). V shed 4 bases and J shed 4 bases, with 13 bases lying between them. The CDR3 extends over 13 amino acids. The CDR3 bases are TGTGCCTGGACGTGGAAGGCGGGCACTGAAGCTTTCTTT. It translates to CAWTWKAGTEAFF.

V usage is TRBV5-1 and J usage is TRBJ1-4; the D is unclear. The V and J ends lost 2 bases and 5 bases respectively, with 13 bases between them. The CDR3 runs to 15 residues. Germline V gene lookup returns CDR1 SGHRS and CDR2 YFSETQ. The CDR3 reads CASSLETWQNEKLFF. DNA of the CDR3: TGCGCCAGCAGCTTAGAGACGTGGCAAAATGAAAAACTGTTTTTT.

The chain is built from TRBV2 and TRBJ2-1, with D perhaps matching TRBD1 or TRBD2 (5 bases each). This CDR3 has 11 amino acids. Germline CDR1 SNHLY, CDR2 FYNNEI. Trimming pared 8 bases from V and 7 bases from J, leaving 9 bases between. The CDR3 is CASPGTNEQFF. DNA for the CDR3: TGTGCCAGCCCGGGGACGAATGAGCAGTTCTTC.

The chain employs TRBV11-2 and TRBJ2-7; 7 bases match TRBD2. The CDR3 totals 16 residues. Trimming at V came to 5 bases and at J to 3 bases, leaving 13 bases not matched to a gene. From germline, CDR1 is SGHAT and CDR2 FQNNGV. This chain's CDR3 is CASSLPGTTPGYEQYF. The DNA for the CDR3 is TGTGCCAGCAGCCTCCCAGGGACTACCCCGGGCTACGAGCAGTACTTC.

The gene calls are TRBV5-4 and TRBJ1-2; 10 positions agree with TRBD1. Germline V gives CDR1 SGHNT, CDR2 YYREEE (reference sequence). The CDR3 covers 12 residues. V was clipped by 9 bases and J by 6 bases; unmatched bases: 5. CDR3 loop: CATFGTGDGYTF. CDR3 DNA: TGTGCCACCTTCGGGACAGGGGATGGCTACACCTTC.

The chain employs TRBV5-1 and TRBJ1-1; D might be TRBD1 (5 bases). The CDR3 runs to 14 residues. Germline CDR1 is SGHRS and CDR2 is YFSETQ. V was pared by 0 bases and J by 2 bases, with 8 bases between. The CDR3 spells CASSLEGVNTEAFF. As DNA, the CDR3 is TGCGCCAGCAGCTTGGAAGGGGTTAACACTGAAGCTTTCTTT.

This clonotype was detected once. This CDR3 is CASSLEGTEDFINTGELFF. In nucleotides, the CDR3 is TGTGCCAGCAGCTTAGAGGGGACCGAAGATTTCATTAACACCGGGGAGCTGTTTTTT. The chain employs TRBV11-2 and TRBJ2-2; possibly TRBD1 or TRBD2 for D (5 bases each). Per germline, CDR1 SGHAT and CDR2 FQNNGV. The CDR3 runs 19 residues. V was pared by 0 bases and J by 2 bases, with 19 bases between.

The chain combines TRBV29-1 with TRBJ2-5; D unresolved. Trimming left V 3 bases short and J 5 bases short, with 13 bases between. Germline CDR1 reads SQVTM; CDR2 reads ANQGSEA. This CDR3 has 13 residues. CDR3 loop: CSVDAPNKETQYF. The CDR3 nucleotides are TGCAGCGTTGATGCGCCCAACAAGGAGACCCAGTACTTC. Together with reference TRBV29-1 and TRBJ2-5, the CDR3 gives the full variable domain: SAVISQKPSRDICQRGTSLTIQCQVDSQVTMMFWYRQQPGQSLTLIATANQGSEATYESGFVIDKFPISRPNLTFSTLTVSNMSPEDSSIYLCSVDAPNKETQYFGPGTRLLVL.

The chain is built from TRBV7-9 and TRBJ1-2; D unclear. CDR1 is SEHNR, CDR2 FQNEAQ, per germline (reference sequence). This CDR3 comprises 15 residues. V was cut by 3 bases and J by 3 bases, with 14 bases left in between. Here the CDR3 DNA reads TGTGCCAGCAGCTTGCCGTCCCACCTCGACTATGGCTACACCTTC. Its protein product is CASSLPSHLDYGYTF.

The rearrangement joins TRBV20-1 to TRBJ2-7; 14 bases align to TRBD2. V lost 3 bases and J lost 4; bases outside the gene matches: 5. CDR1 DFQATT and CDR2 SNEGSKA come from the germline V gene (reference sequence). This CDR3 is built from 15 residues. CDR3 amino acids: CSASHGTSGRYEQYF. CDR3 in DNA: TGCAGTGCTAGTCATGGGACTAGCGGGAGATACGAGCAGTACTTC.

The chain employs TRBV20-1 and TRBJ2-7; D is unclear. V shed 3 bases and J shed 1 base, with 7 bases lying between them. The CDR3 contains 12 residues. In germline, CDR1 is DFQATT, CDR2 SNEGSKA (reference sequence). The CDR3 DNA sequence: TGCAGTGCTAGTCCAGCGTCCTACGAGCAGTACTTC. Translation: CSASPASYEQYF.

The CDR3 nucleotides read TGCAGTGCTAGCGGGTTTGGCCCCGGGGAGACCCAGTACTTC. Translated, it gives CSASGFGPGETQYF. The chain is built from TRBV20-1 and TRBJ2-5, with D uncertain. Germline CDR1 and CDR2: DFQATT and SNEGSKA (reference sequence). This CDR3 region has 14 residues. Trimming left V 3 bases short and J 5 bases short, with 16 bases between.

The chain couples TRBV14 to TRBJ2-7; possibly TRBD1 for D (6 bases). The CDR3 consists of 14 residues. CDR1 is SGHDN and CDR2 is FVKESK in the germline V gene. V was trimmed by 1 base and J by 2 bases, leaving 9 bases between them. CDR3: CASSQGQGPYEQYF. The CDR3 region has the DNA TGTGCCAGCAGCCAAGGGCAGGGGCCCTACGAGCAGTACTTC.